This T cell receptor beta chain was sequenced during a study of beta chain features in type 1 diabetes. Findings and caveats of the study: Shorter TCRB CDR3s, moderately but significantly so, were found in Type 1 diabetes patients in all four CD4+ subsets. Over-representation of high TCR-expressing cells was a possible consequence of cDNA sequencing.

Investigators reverse transcribed all isolated RNA, so they sequenced expressed TCRB transcripts. The method was immunoSEQ multiplex PCR; TCRdb's version includes in-frame clones alone and lacks a portion of them. Of 330,000 or so clones in the sample, 14% were seen once. Markers CD45RO/CCR7/CD25/CD127/CD95/CD27 served to sort CD4+ naive, central memory, regulatory and stem cell-like memory cells. A remark on this clone: Its antigen is still unknown.

CDR1 and CDR2 (germline): SNHLY, FYNNEI. The CDR3 totals 13 residues. The ends were cut back, 8 bases at V and 6 bases at J, with 17 bases in the middle. This chain uses TRBV2 with TRBJ2-7; D not resolved. The TCR originated in a man under 40 in good health. Sequenced: central memory CD4+ T cells from blood. In nucleotides, the CDR3 is TGTGCCAGCGGGGTGGACGGCTGGGGCGAGCAGTACTTC. Its translation is CASGVDGWGEQYF.